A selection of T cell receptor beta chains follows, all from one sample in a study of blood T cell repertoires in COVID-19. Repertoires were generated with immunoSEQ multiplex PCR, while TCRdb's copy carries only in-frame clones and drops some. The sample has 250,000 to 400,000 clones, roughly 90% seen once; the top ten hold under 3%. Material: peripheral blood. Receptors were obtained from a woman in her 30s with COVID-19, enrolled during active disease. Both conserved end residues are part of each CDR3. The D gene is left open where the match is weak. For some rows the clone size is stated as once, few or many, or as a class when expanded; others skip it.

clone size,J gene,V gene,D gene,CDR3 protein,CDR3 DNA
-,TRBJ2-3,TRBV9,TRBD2,CASSGTSGPSTDTQYF,TGTGCCAGCAGCGGGACTAGCGGGCCTAGCACAGATACGCAGTATTTT
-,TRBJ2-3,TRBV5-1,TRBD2,CASSYRLAGTFLSTDTQYF,TGCGCCAGCAGCTACCGACTAGCGGGGACCTTCCTTAGCACAGATACGCAGTATTTT
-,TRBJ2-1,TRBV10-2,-,CASRDLESLSTYNEQFF,TGCGCCAGCAGGGATCTAGAGAGTCTCAGCACCTACAATGAGCAGTTCTTC
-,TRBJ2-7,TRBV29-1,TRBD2,CSVEGGPGLVVGEQYF,TGCAGCGTTGAAGGTGGACCGGGACTAGTAGTTGGTGAGCAGTACTTC
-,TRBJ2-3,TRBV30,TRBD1,CAWSTGQGYTDTQYF,TGTGCCTGGAGTACGGGACAGGGCTACACAGATACGCAGTATTTT
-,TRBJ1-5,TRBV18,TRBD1,CASSFYPGQGSNQPQHF,TGTGCCAGCTCATTCTACCCGGGACAGGGGAGTAATCAGCCCCAGCATTTT
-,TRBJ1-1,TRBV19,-,CASSGTWNTEAFF,TGTGCCAGTAGTGGCACCTGGAACACTGAAGCTTTCTTT
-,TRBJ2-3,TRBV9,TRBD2,CASSVGGGRGGDTQYF,TGTGCCAGCAGCGTAGGCGGCGGGAGGGGTGGGGATACGCAGTATTTT
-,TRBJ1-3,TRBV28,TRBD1,CASSTGQASRGNTIYF,TGTGCCAGCAGTACCGGACAGGCCAGCAGGGGAAACACCATATATTTT
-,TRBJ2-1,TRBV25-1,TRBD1,CASSDGDRPTNEQFF,TGTGCCAGCAGTGACGGGGACAGACCAACTAATGAGCAGTTCTTC
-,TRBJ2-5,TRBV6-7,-,CASSYSRSPWETQYF,TGTGCCAGCAGTTACTCGAGATCTCCTTGGGAGACCCAGTACTTC
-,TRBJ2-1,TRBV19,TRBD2,CASSSLLAGAYNEQFF,TGTGCCAGTAGTTCGTTACTAGCGGGAGCCTACAATGAGCAGTTCTTC
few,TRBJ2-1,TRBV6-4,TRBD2,CASSATGGRGQSNEQFF,TGTGCCAGCAGTGCCACGGGGGGGAGGGGTCAATCCAATGAGCAGTTCTTC
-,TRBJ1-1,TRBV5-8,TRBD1,CASSNDRGGVNTEAFF,TGTGCCAGCAGCAACGACAGGGGTGGCGTGAACACTGAAGCTTTCTTT
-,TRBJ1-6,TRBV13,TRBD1,CASSPGQLSSYNSPLHF,TGTGCCAGCAGCCCGGGACAGTTGAGCTCCTATAATTCACCCCTCCACTTT
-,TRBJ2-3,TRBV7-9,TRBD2,CASSFFGLADTDTQYF,TGTGCCAGCAGCTTTTTTGGACTAGCGGACACAGATACGCAGTATTTT
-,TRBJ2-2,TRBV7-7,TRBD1,CASSLGGTGTGELFF,TGTGCCAGCAGCTTAGGTGGGACAGGCACCGGGGAGCTGTTTTTT
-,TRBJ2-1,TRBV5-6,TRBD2,CASTLAGGLYNEQFF,TGTGCCAGCACCTTAGCGGGAGGATTGTACAATGAGCAGTTCTTC
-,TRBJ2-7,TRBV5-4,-,CASSLVSGSSYEQYF,TGTGCCAGCAGCTTGGTCAGCGGCTCCTCCTACGAGCAGTACTTC
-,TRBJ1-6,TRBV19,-,CASSPQDSFGSPLHF,TGTGCCAGTAGTCCCCAGGACAGCTTTGGGTCACCCCTCCACTTT
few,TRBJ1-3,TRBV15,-,CATSSYRLAGNTIYF,TGTGCCACCAGCAGCTACAGGCTAGCTGGAAACACCATATATTTT
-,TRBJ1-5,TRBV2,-,CASRDPRDQPQHF,TGTGCCAGCAGGGACCCCAGGGATCAGCCCCAGCATTTT
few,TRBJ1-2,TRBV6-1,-,CASSEGRTGYTF,TGTGCCAGCAGTGAAGGGAGAACCGGCTACACCTTC
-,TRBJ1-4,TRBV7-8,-,CASSLVGGLTYEKLFF,TGTGCCAGCAGCTTAGTGGGGGGGCTTACTTATGAAAAACTGTTTTTT
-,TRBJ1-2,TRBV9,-,CASSVDPGAAGYTF,TGTGCCAGCAGCGTAGATCCAGGGGCAGCTGGCTACACCTTC
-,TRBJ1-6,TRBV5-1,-,CASSLVAYNSPLHF,TGCGCCAGCAGCTTGGTAGCCTATAATTCACCCCTCCACTTT
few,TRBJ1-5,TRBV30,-,CAWSPGLSGASQPQHF,TGTGCCTGGAGCCCAGGATTATCAGGGGCGAGTCAGCCCCAGCATTTT
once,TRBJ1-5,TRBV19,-,CASSQGNQPQHF,TGTGCCAGTAGCCAGGGTAATCAGCCCCAGCATTTT
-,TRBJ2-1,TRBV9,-,CASSVAGGSSSYNEQFF,TGTGCCAGCAGCGTAGCTGGAGGGTCGAGCTCCTACAATGAGCAGTTCTTC
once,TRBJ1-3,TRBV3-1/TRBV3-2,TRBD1,CASSSSGTGGNTIYF,TGTGCCAGCAGTTCCTCCGGGACAGGTGGAAACACCATATATTTT
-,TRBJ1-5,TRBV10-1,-,CASSDRTVRGYQPQHF,TGCGCCAGCAGTGACCGGACGGTAAGGGGTTATCAGCCCCAGCATTTT
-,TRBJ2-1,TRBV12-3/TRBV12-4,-,CASSLGQYNEQFF,TGTGCCAGCTCTCTAGGACAATACAATGAGCAGTTCTTC
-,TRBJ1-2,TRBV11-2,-,CASSLEAHNYGYTF,TGTGCCAGCAGCTTAGAAGCGCATAACTATGGCTACACCTTC
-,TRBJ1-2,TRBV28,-,CASSYREWGYTF,TGTGCCAGCAGTTACAGGGAGTGGGGCTACACCTTC
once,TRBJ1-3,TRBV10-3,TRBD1,CAIAGGGTGVSGNTIYF,TGTGCCATCGCGGGAGGCGGGACAGGGGTCTCTGGAAACACCATATATTTT
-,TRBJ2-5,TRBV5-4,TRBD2,CASSGRVGGGETQYF,TGTGCCAGCAGCGGGAGAGTCGGGGGGGGAGAGACCCAGTACTTC
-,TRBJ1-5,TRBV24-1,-,CATGSQGKPQHF,TGTGCCACCGGATCACAGGGTAAGCCCCAGCATTTT
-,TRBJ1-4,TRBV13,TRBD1,CASSLNRGREKLFF,TGTGCCAGCAGCTTAAACAGGGGGAGAGAAAAACTGTTTTTT
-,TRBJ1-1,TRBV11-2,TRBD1,CASSLSPGGNTEAFF,TGTGCCAGCAGCTTAAGTCCAGGGGGGAACACTGAAGCTTTCTTT
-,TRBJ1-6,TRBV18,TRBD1,CASSPTGGENSPLHF,TGTGCCAGCTCACCGACAGGGGGCGAGAATTCACCCCTCCACTTT
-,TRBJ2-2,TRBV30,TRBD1,CAWTPPGQEAGELFF,TGTGCCTGGACCCCGCCCGGACAGGAGGCCGGGGAGCTGTTTTTT
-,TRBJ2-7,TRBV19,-,CASSPGRTYEQYF,TGTGCCAGTAGTCCCGGCAGGACCTACGAGCAGTACTTC
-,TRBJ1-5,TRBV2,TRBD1,CASSGRDRDLEPQHF,TGTGCCAGCAGTGGCCGGGACAGGGATTTGGAGCCCCAGCATTTT
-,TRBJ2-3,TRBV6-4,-,CASSDSHLTNTQYF,TGTGCCAGCAGTGACTCCCATTTGACAAATACGCAGTATTTT
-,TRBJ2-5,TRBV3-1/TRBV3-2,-,CASSQEQGRKETQYF,TGTGCCAGCAGCCAAGAGCAGGGCAGAAAAGAGACCCAGTACTTC
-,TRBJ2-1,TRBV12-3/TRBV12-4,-,CASTGYNEQFF,TGTGCCTCAACGGGGTACAATGAGCAGTTCTTC
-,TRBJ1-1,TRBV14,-,CASSVGGGLTEAFF,TGTGCCAGCAGCGTGGGGGGGGGCCTCACTGAAGCTTTCTTT
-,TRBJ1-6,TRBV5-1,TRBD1,CASSLGQGAHSPLHF,TGCGCCAGCAGCTTGGGGCAGGGGGCCCACTCACCCCTCCACTTT
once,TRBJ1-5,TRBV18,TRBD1,CASSTHRGREQPQHF,TGTGCCAGCTCGACCCACAGGGGGCGAGAGCAGCCCCAGCATTTT
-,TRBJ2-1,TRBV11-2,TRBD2,CASSSRLAGDLGNEQFF,TGTGCCAGCAGCTCGCGTCTAGCGGGAGATCTGGGAAATGAGCAGTTCTTC
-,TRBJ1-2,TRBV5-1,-,CASSNDSYGYTF,TGCGCCAGCAGCAACGACAGCTATGGCTACACCTTC
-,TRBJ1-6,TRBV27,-,CASSLAARGTSPLHF,TGTGCCAGCTCCTTAGCAGCCAGGGGTACTTCACCCCTCCACTTT
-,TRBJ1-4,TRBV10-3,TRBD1,CATGTGDEKLFF,TGTGCCACTGGGACAGGGGACGAAAAACTGTTTTTT
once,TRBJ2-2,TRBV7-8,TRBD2,CASRSLAGDDGELFF,TGTGCCAGCAGGAGTCTAGCGGGAGACGACGGGGAGCTGTTTTTT